These T cell receptor beta chains were read from a single sample in a study of control samples from healthy donors and cancer patients. Measured with immunoSEQ multiplex PCR; TCRdb has only the in-frame clones, and not every one. There are 46,000 or so clones in the sample; 93% occur only once, and 20% to 25% lies in the top ten. Source material: PBMCs. Source of these receptors: a woman aged 45-65 years with head and neck cancer. The CDR3 runs from the conserved cysteine through the conserved F or W. The D gene is left open where the match is weak. Clone size, where shown, is once, few, many, or a class for clones that have expanded.

TRBV12-5	12	NA	TRBJ1-4	NA	CASEGAEEKLFF	TGTGCTAGTGAAGGGGCCGAAGAAAAACTGTTTTTT
TRBV7-9	13	NA	TRBJ1-2	NA	CASSWGQVYGYTF	TGTGCCAGCAGCTGGGGGCAGGTCTATGGCTACACCTTC
TRBV18	17	NA	TRBJ2-7	NA	CASSPTSLNRGSYEQYF	TGTGCCAGCTCACCAACGTCGTTGAACCGGGGGTCCTACGAGCAGTACTTC
TRBV11-1	15	NA	TRBJ2-2	NA	CASSAQGANTGELFF	TGTGCCAGCAGCGCACAGGGAGCGAACACCGGGGAGCTGTTTTTT
TRBV28	14	NA	TRBJ2-2	TRBD2	CASSPGTIGLELFF	TGTGCCAGCAGTCCCGGGACTATTGGGTTGGAGCTGTTTTTT
TRBV24-1	16	NA	TRBJ1-2	NA	CATSDSIGESLYGYTF	TGTGCCACCAGTGACTCGATAGGGGAATCCCTCTATGGCTACACCTTC
TRBV28	15	NA	TRBJ2-7	TRBD2	CASGRLAGGVNEQYF	TGTGCCAGCGGCAGACTAGCGGGAGGTGTAAACGAGCAGTACTTC
TRBV6-6	16	NA	TRBJ2-7	TRBD2	CASSYSSGGVSYEQYF	TGTGCCAGCAGTTATTCTAGCGGGGGCGTCTCCTACGAGCAGTACTTC
TRBV5-6	14	NA	TRBJ1-5	TRBD1	CASGEQGAQQPQHF	TGTGCCAGCGGAGAACAGGGGGCACAGCAGCCCCAGCATTTT
TRBV6-6	14	once	TRBJ1-1	NA	CASSLWTANTEAFF	TGTGCCAGCAGCCTCTGGACGGCGAACACTGAAGCTTTCTTT
TRBV6-6	13	NA	TRBJ1-2	NA	CASSRGGFYGYTF	TGTGCCAGCAGTAGGGGGGGTTTCTATGGCTACACCTTC
TRBV28	13	once	TRBJ1-2	NA	CASSFRTFYGYTF	TGTGCCAGCAGTTTTAGGACCTTCTATGGCTACACCTTC
TRBV12-5	15	NA	TRBJ1-2	TRBD1	CASGLGTGHFYGYTF	TGTGCTAGTGGTCTTGGGACAGGCCATTTCTATGGCTACACCTTC
TRBV7-2	12	NA	TRBJ2-7	NA	CASSRVSYEQYF	TGTGCCAGCAGCCGAGTTTCCTACGAGCAGTACTTC
TRBV2	14	NA	TRBJ1-1	NA	CASSSLGGDTEAFF	TGTGCCAGCAGTTCCCTTGGTGGAGACACTGAAGCTTTCTTT
TRBV6-4	16	once	TRBJ2-3	TRBD2	CASSEEGGGATDTQYF	TGTGCCAGCAGTGAGGAGGGCGGGGGGGCCACAGATACGCAGTATTTT
TRBV7-2	16	NA	TRBJ1-3	NA	CASSLMAASGGNTIYF	TGTGCCAGCAGCTTAATGGCAGCCTCAGGAGGAAACACCATATATTTT
TRBV18	16	NA	TRBJ2-1	NA	CASSPSIELTYNEQFF	TGTGCCAGCTCCCCCAGTATAGAGTTAACCTACAATGAGCAGTTCTTC
TRBV5-1	11	NA	TRBJ1-1	NA	CASSPGGEAFF	TGCGCCAGCAGCCCGGGCGGTGAAGCTTTCTTT
TRBV5-1	13	NA	TRBJ1-1	NA	CASSLGLNTEAFF	TGCGCCAGCAGCTTGGGCCTGAACACTGAAGCTTTCTTT
TRBV7-2	16	NA	TRBJ2-2	TRBD2	CASSPRLAVNTGELFF	TGTGCCAGCAGCCCAAGACTAGCGGTAAACACCGGGGAGCTGTTTTTT
TRBV29-1	13	NA	TRBJ2-5	NA	CSAPRGVRETQYF	TGCAGCGCCCCCAGGGGAGTGCGGGAGACCCAGTACTTC
TRBV6-2/TRBV6-3	15	NA	TRBJ2-3	TRBD1	CASSVGQAVRDTQYF	TGTGCCAGCAGTGTTGGACAGGCGGTTAGGGATACGCAGTATTTT
TRBV6-2/TRBV6-3	13	NA	TRBJ1-1	NA	CASSYRGNTEAFF	TGTGCCAGCAGTTACAGGGGGAACACTGAAGCTTTCTTT
TRBV18	12	NA	TRBJ1-1	NA	CASSLMNTEAFF	TGTGCCAGCTCATTAATGAACACTGAAGCTTTCTTT
TRBV7-2	11	NA	TRBJ2-1	NA	CASSPQREQFF	TGTGCCAGCAGCCCTCAGCGAGAGCAGTTCTTC
TRBV5-1	16	NA	TRBJ2-7	TRBD1	CASSLGPGTGDYEQYF	TGCGCCAGCAGCTTGGGACCCGGGACAGGCGACTACGAGCAGTACTTC
TRBV28	14	NA	TRBJ1-1	TRBD1	CASRSQGVNTEAFF	TGTGCCAGCAGGTCACAGGGGGTGAACACTGAAGCTTTCTTT
TRBV2	11	NA	TRBJ2-7	NA	CASRGAYEQYF	TGTGCCAGCAGGGGGGCCTACGAGCAGTACTTC
TRBV2	17	once	TRBJ1-5	TRBD1	CASSDPSDRDRKQPQHF	TGTGCCAGCAGTGATCCCTCCGACAGGGATCGGAAACAGCCCCAGCATTTT
TRBV7-3	13	NA	TRBJ2-7	TRBD2	CASSLAGGYEQYF	TGTGCCAGCAGCTTAGCGGGGGGATACGAGCAGTACTTC
TRBV27	11	once	TRBJ2-7	NA	CASSTLHEQYF	TGTGCCAGCAGTACTCTACACGAGCAGTACTTC
TRBV27	14	once	TRBJ2-7	TRBD1	CASSLTGGDNEQYF	TGTGCCAGCAGCTTGACAGGGGGTGACAACGAGCAGTACTTC
TRBV7-8	15	NA	TRBJ1-2	NA	CASSLDQGLSYGYTF	TGTGCCAGCAGCTTAGATCAAGGGCTGTCCTATGGCTACACCTTC
TRBV6-1	16	NA	TRBJ2-1	TRBD2	CASSEIRGGGGNEQFF	TGTGCCAGCAGTGAGATCCGTGGCGGGGGGGGCAATGAGCAGTTCTTC
TRBV28	14	NA	TRBJ2-1	TRBD1	CASRDRPSYNEQFF	TGTGCCAGCAGGGACAGGCCTTCCTACAATGAGCAGTTCTTC
TRBV27	14	NA	TRBJ1-6	NA	CASSIQGWDSPLHF	TGTGCCAGCAGTATACAGGGATGGGACTCACCCCTCCACTTT
TRBV18	15	NA	TRBJ1-4	NA	CASSPGDGRGEKLFF	TGTGCCAGCTCACCAGGAGATGGAAGAGGCGAAAAACTGTTTTTT
TRBV2	16	NA	TRBJ2-3	TRBD2	CASTLTSGTSTDTQYF	TGTGCCAGCACCTTGACTAGCGGGACATCCACAGATACGCAGTATTTT
TRBV28	14	NA	TRBJ2-7	NA	CASSLGGSFHEQYF	TGTGCCAGCAGTTTAGGCGGCTCCTTCCACGAGCAGTACTTC